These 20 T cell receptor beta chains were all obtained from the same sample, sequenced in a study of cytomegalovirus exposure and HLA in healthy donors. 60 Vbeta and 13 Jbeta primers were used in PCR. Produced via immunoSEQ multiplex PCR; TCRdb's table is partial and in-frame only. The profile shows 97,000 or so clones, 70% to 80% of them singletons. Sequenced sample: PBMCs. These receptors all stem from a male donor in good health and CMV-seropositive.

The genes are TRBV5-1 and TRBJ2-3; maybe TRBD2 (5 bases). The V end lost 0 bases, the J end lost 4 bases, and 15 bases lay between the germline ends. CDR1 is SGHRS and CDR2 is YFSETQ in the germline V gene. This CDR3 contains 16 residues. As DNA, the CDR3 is TGCGCCAGCAGCTTGGAGGTCGTCGGGGTACCAGATACGCAGTATTTT. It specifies CASSLEVVGVPDTQYF.

DNA of the CDR3: TGTGCCAGCAGCTCGGGCGGGGGAGCGAACACTGAAGCTTTCTTT. It yields the protein CASSSGGGANTEAFF. J is TRBJ1-1 and V is TRBV9, with D perhaps TRBD1 (5 bases). The CDR3 is made up of 15 amino acids. Germline CDR1 SGDLS, CDR2 YYNGEE. V was shortened by 4 bases and J by 1 base, with 14 bases between the two germline ends.

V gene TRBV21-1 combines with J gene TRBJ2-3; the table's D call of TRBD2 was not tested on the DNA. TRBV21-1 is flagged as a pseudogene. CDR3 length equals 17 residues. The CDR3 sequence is CASSTGLARPSTDTQYF. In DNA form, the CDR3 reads TGTGCCAGCAGCACCGGACTAGCCCGACCTAGCACAGATACGCAGTATTTT.

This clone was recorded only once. The CDR3 is CASSPGLAPSSYNEQFF. The CDR3 coding sequence is TGTGCCAGCAGCCCGGGACTAGCGCCTAGCTCCTACAATGAGCAGTTCTTC. The chain combines TRBV7-9 with TRBJ2-1; 10 bases are a match to TRBD2. The CDR3 runs 17 residues. Germline-derived CDR1 and CDR2 are SEHNR and FQNEAQ (reference sequence). V lost 5 bases to trimming and J lost 0 bases; unmatched junction nucleotides: 7.

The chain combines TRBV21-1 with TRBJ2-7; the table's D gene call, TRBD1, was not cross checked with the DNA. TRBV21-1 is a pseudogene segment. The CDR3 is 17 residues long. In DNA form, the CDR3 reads TGTGCCAGCAGCTTCCCCTTCGACAGGGGGAGCTCCTACGAGCAGTACTTC. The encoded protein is CASSFPFDRGSSYEQYF.

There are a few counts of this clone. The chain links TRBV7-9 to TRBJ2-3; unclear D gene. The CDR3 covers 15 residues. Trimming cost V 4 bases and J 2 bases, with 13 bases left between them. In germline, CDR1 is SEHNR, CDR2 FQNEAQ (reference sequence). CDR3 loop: CASSSPVGFTDTQYF. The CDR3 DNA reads TGTGCCAGCAGCTCCCCGGTCGGGTTCACAGATACGCAGTATTTT.

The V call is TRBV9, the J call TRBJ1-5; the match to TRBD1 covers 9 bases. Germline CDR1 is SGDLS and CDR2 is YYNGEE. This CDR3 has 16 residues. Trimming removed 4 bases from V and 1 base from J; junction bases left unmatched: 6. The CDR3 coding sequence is TGTGCCAGCAGCCCGGGGACAGGGCTGAGCAATCAGCCCCAGCATTTT. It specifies CASSPGTGLSNQPQHF.

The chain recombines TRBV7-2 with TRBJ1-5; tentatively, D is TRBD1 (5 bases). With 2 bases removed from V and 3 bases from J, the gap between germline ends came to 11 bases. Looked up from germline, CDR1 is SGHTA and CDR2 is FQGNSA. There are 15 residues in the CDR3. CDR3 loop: CASSLWAGTNQPQHF. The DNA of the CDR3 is TGTGCCAGCAGCTTATGGGCGGGGACCAATCAGCCCCAGCATTTT.

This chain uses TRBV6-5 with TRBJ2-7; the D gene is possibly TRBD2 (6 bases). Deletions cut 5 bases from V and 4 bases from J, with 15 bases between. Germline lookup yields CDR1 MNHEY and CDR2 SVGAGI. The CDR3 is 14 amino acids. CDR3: CASSPGTVIYEQYF. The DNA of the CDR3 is TGTGCCAGCAGTCCTGGGACTGTCATTTACGAGCAGTACTTC.

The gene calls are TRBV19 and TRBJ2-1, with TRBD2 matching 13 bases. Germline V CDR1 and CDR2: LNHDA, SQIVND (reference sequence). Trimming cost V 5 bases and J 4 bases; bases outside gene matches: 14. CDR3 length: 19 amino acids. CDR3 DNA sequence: TGTGCCAGTAGTTTACTAGCGGGAGGGCCCCCTGGGGGTTACAATGAGCAGTTCTTC. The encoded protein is CASSLLAGGPPGGYNEQFF.

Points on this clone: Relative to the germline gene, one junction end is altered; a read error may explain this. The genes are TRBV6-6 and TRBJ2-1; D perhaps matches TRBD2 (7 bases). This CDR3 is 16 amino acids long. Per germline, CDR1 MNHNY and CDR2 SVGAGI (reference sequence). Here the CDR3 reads CASRIGGARSYNEQFF. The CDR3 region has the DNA TGTGCCAGCAGAATAGGGGGGGCGAGGTCCTACAATGAACAGTTCTTC.

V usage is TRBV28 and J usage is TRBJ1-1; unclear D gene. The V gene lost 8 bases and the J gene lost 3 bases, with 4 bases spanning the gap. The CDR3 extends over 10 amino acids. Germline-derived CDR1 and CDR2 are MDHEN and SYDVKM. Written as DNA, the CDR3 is TGTGCCAGCCGGGACACTGAAGCTTTCTTT. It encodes CASRDTEAFF.

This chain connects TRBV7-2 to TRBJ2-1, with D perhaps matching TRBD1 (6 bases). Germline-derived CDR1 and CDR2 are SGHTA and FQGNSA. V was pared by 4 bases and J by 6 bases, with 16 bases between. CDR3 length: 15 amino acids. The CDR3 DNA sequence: TGTGCCAGCAGCTCCTTAGGGACACACACCAATGAGCAGTTCTTC. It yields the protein CASSSLGTHTNEQFF.

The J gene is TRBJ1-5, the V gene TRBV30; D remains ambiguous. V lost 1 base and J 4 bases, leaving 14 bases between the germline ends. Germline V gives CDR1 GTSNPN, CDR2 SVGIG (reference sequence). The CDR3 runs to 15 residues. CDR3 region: CAWSDITAGNQPQHF. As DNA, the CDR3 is TGTGCCTGGAGTGATATCACGGCGGGGAATCAGCCCCAGCATTTT.

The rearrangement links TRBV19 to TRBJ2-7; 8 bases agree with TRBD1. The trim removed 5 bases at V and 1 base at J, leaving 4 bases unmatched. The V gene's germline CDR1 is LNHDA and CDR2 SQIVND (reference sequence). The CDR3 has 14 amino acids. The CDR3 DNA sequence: TGTGCCAGTAGTCGGGACAGGCCTTCCTACGAGCAGTACTTC. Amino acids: CASSRDRPSYEQYF.

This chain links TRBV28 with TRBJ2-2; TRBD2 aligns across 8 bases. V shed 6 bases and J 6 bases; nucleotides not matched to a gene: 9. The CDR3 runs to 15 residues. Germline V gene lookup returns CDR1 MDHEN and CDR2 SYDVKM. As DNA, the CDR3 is TGTGCCAGCAGCCGGGGGGGGAGGTTGGCCGGGGAGCTGTTTTTT. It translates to CASSRGGRLAGELFF.

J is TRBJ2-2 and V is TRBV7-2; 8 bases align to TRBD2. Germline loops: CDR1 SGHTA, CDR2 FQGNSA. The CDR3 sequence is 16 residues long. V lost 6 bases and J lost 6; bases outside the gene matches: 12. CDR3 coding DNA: TGTGCCAGCAGGCAATTCGGGGGGGGATGGGCCGGGGAGCTGTTTTTT. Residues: CASRQFGGGWAGELFF.

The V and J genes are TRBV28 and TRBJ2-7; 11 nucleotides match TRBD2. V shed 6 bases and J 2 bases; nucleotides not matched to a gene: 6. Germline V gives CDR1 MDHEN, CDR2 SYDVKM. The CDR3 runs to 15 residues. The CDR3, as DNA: TGTGCCAGCAGGCCCCGACTAGCGGGAACCTACGAGCAGTACTTC. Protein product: CASRPRLAGTYEQYF.

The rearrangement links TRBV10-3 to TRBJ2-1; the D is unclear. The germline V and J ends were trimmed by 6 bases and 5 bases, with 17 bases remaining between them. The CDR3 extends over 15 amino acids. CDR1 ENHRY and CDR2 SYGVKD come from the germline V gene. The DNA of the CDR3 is TGTGCCATCAGCCCGGCCCCTCCCCGGGACAATGAGCAGTTCTTC. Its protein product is CAISPAPPRDNEQFF.

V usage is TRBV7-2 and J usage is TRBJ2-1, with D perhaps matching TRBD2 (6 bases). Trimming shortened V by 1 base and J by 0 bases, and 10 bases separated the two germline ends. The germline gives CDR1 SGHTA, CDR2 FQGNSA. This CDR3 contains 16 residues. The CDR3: CASSLVSGASYNEQFF. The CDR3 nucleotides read TGTGCCAGCAGCTTAGTTAGCGGAGCCTCCTACAATGAGCAGTTCTTC.